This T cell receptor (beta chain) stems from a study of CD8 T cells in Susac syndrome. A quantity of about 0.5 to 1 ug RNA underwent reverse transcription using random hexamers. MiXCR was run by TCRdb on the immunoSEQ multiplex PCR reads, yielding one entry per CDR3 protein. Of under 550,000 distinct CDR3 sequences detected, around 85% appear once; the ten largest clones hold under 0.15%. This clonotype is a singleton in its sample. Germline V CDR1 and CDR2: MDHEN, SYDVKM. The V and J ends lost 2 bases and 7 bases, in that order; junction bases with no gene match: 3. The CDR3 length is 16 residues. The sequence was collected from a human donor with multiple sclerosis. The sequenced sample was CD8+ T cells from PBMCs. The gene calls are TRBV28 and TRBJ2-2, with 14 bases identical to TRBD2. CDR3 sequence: CASSLRLAGGDGELFF. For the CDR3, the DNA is TGTGCCAGCAGTTTAAGACTAGCGGGAGGGGACGGGGAGCTGTTTTTT.